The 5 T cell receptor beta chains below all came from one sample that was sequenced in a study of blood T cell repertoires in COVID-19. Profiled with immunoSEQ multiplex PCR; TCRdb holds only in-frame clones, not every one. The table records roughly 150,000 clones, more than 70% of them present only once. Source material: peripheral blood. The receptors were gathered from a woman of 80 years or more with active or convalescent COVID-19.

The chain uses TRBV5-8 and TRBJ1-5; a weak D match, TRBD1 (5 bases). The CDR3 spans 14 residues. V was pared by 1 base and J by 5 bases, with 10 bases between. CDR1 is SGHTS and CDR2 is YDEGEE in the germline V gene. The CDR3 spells CASSLLGDYQPQHF. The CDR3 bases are TGTGCCAGCAGCTTGCTAGGGGATTATCAGCCCCAGCATTTT.

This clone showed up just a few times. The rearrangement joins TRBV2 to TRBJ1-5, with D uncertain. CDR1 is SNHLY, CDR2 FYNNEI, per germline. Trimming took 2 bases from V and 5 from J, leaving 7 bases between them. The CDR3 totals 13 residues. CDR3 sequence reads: CASSELRDQPQHF. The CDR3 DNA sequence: TGTGCCAGCAGTGAATTGCGGGATCAGCCCCAGCATTTT.

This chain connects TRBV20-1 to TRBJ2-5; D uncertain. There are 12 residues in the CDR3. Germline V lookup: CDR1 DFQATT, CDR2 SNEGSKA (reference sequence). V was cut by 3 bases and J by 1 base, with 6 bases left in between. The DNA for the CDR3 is TGCAGTGCTAGTTTGGCCCAAGAGACCCAGTACTTC. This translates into CSASLAQETQYF.

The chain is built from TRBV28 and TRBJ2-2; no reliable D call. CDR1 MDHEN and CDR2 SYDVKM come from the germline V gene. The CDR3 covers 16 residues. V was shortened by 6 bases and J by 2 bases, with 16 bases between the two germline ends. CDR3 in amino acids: CASRPRGLTNTGELFF. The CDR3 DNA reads TGTGCCAGCAGACCGAGAGGCTTAACAAACACCGGGGAGCTGTTTTTT.

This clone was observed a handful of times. CDR3: CATSRDSGRTYEQYF. The CDR3 nucleotides read TGTGCCACCAGCAGAGATAGCGGGCGAACCTACGAGCAGTACTTC. The chain uses TRBV15 and TRBJ2-7; TRBD2 matches at 7 bases. Trimming took 0 bases from V and 2 from J; bases not matched to a gene: 4. Per germline, CDR1 LNHNV and CDR2 YYDKDF (reference sequence). CDR3 length: 15 amino acids.